This TCR beta chain was captured by sequencing in a study of ipilimumab plus nivolumab after autologous stem cell transplantation. Trimming took off 0 bases at V and 4 bases at J, with 7 bases between the two ends. CDR1 and CDR2 from the germline V gene are LNHNV and YYDKDF (reference sequence). The CDR3 extends over 13 amino acids. TCRdb keeps only in-frame clones here, not all; method: immunoSEQ multiplex PCR. The table has 20,000 to 25,000 clones, less than 85% seen once; the top ten hold roughly 25%. Checkpoint therapy with ipilimumab 1 mg/kg began 14 to 28 days after transplant. The chain recombines TRBV15 with TRBJ2-7, with D hard to call. This clonotype originated in a male donor with diffuse large B-cell lymphoma. The sample was PBMCs, taken in a trial of ipilimumab plus nivolumab as post-transplant consolidation. CDR3 coding DNA: TGTGCCACCAGCAGAGATCAGAAGTACGAGCAGTACTTC. This encodes CATSRDQKYEQYF. Full variable domain (remainder filled in from reference TRBV15 and TRBJ2-7): DAMVIQNPRYQVTQFGKPVTLSCSQTLNHNVMYWYQQKSSQAPKLLFHYYDKDFNNEADTPDNFQSRRPNTSFCFLDIRSPGLGDTAMYLCATSRDQKYEQYFGPGTRLTVT.